A single sample is the source of the 12 T cell receptor beta chains below, sequenced in a study of low-dose radiotherapy and immunotherapy resistance in tumors. Regarding time point: before trial treatment. Alpha- and beta-chain coverage of first-strand cDNA came from TRAV- and TRBV-specific primers. With a V-primer adapter and a constant-region primer, TCRs were amplified for approximately 19 PCR cycles. TCRdb reprocessed the reads via MiXCR and lists one record per CDR3 protein. The profile shows over 70,000 distinct CDR3 sequences, less than 35% of them singletons. Sequenced here: PBMCs, sampled before treatment. These receptors all come from a female donor with ovarian cancer.

J is TRBJ2-1 and V is TRBV6-2 or TRBV6-3, with 12 bases aligning to TRBD2. The CDR3 sequence is 16 residues long. V lost 5 bases, J lost 15 bases, and 17 bases stayed unmatched. CDR1 and CDR2 from the germline V gene are MNHEY and SVGEGT. The CDR3 bases are TGTGCCAGCAGTCAGACTAGCGGGAGTCGACGTCAAAGTCCGTTCTTC. It yields the protein CASSQTSGSRRQSPFF.

This clonotype was found many times. The chain joins TRBV6-2 or TRBV6-3 to TRBJ1-2, with D possibly matching TRBD1 (5 bases). The CDR3 runs 15 residues. Germline loops: CDR1 MNHEY, CDR2 SVGEGT. The V gene lost 5 bases and the J gene lost 4 bases, with 17 bases spanning the gap. The CDR3 DNA is TGTGCCAGCAGTCACCCCGGACAAACTCCCTATGGCTACACCTTC. Protein product: CASSHPGQTPYGYTF.

This clonotype was observed at least ten times. The chain links TRBV29-1 to TRBJ1-2; 7 bases fit TRBD1. Germline lookup yields CDR1 SQVTM and CDR2 ANQGSEA. The CDR3 has 13 residues. J was trimmed by 6 bases and V by 6 bases; bases with no gene match: 10. The CDR3 DNA is TGCAGCGTCTTACAGGGGCGCGGTCATGGCTACACCTTC. Translating it yields CSVLQGRGHGYTF. Full variable domain (remainder filled in from reference TRBV29-1 and TRBJ1-2): SAVISQKPSRDICQRGTSLTIQCQVDSQVTMMFWYRQQPGQSLTLIATANQGSEATYESGFVIDKFPISRPNLTFSTLTVSNMSPEDSSIYLCSVLQGRGHGYTFGSGTRLTVV.

This clonotype showed up many times. This chain joins TRBV5-5 and TRBJ1-5, with a possible D match to TRBD1 (6 bases). V lost 0 bases and J lost 3, with 10 bases in between. There are 15 residues in the CDR3. Germline CDR1 is SGHKS and CDR2 is YYEKEE (reference sequence). The CDR3 loop is CASSLVGGPNQPQHF. Written as DNA, the CDR3 is TGTGCCAGCAGCTTGGTGGGGGGCCCCAATCAGCCCCAGCATTTT. The complete variable domain, with remaining parts taken from reference TRBV5-5 and TRBJ1-5, reads DAGVTQSPTHLIKTRGQQVTLRCSPISGHKSVSWYQQVLGQGPQFIFQYYEKEERGRGNFPDRFSARQFPNYSSELNVNALLLGDSALYLCASSLVGGPNQPQHFGDGTRLSIL.

This chain connects TRBV27 to TRBJ2-7; the D is unclear. This CDR3 region has 13 residues. CDR1 and CDR2 (germline): MNHEY, SMNVEV (reference sequence). The germline V and J ends were trimmed by 3 bases and 5 bases, with 11 bases remaining between them. DNA of the CDR3: TGTGCCAGCAGTTTTTGGTTGGGCGACGAGCAGTACTTC. Translating it yields CASSFWLGDEQYF.

This clonotype was seen many times. The chain couples TRBV20-1 to TRBJ2-4, with 8 positions matching TRBD2. V shed 3 bases and J 2 bases; nucleotides not matched to a gene: 3. This CDR3 has 14 residues. Germline CDR1 DFQATT, CDR2 SNEGSKA (reference sequence). CDR3 bases: TGCAGTGCTAGCCGGGGGGGTTCCAAAAACATTCAGTACTTC. Translated, it gives CSASRGGSKNIQYF.

The sample holds many counts of this clonotype. This chain links TRBV6-5 with TRBJ2-6, with D uncertain. The CDR3 is made up of 14 amino acids. CDR1 is MNHEY, CDR2 SVGAGI, per germline. Trimming shortened V by 5 bases and J by 0 bases, and 5 bases separated the two germline ends. The CDR3 protein is CASSANSGANVLTF. The CDR3 DNA sequence: TGTGCCAGCAGTGCCAACTCTGGGGCCAACGTCCTGACTTTC.

This clonotype has just a few counts. V and J are TRBV19 and TRBJ2-2; D is uncertain. The V gene lost 6 bases and the J gene lost 0 bases, with 11 bases spanning the gap. The CDR3 length is 15 residues. The germline gives CDR1 LNHDA, CDR2 SQIVND (reference sequence). CDR3 nucleotide sequence: TGTGCCAGTAGCCAGACGCTTGCGAACACCGGGGAGCTGTTTTTT. As protein: CASSQTLANTGELFF.

This clonotype has a count of ten or more. V and J are TRBV29-1 and TRBJ2-3, with a tentative D call TRBD1 (5 bases). The CDR3 has 17 amino acids. V gave up 0 bases and J gave up 2 bases, with 18 bases separating them. Germline-derived CDR1 and CDR2 are SQVTM and ANQGSEA. CDR3 nucleotide sequence: TGCAGCGTTGAAGATATTTTAGGGGAATCGCCCACAGATACGCAGTATTTT. This sequence encodes CSVEDILGESPTDTQYF.

As to this clonotype: The likely explanation is a read error, given a far larger clone one base away. This sequence joins TRBV4-2 and TRBJ2-3, with 7 bases identical to TRBD2. V was pared by 4 bases and J by 2 bases, with 12 bases of the junction left unmatched. CDR1 is LGHNA, CDR2 YNFKEQ, per germline. The CDR3 is made up of 17 amino acids. The DNA for the CDR3 is TGTGCCAGCAGCCGTGGAGAAATGGCGGGGGACACAGATACGCAGTATTTT. Protein sequence: CASSRGEMAGDTDTQYF.

This clonotype was picked up a small number of times. V usage is TRBV9 and J usage is TRBJ2-3; either TRBD1 or TRBD2 may fit D (5 bases each). Germline CDR1 SGDLS, CDR2 YYNGEE. The CDR3 contains 14 residues. The ends were cut back, 7 bases at V and 1 base at J, with 13 bases in the middle. The CDR3 region is CASVDSGGTDTQYF. In DNA, the CDR3 is TGTGCCAGCGTAGACAGCGGCGGCACAGATACGCAGTATTTT.

CDR3: CASSPWTGGLGYTF. The CDR3 DNA follows: TGCGCCAGCAGCCCATGGACAGGGGGCCTCGGCTACACCTTC. The chain couples TRBV5-1 to TRBJ1-2; 11 bases match TRBD1. The V gene end was trimmed by 4 bases and the J gene end by 8 bases; junction bases not matched to a gene: 7. Germline V gene lookup returns CDR1 SGHRS and CDR2 YFSETQ. This CDR3 is built from 14 residues.